Listed below are T cell receptor beta chains from one sample, sequenced in a study of B cell selection in AIRE deficiency. Produced via immunoSEQ multiplex PCR; TCRdb's table is partial and in-frame only. The table records over 20,000 clones, about 96% of them present only once. Sequenced sample: conventional CD4+ T cells sorted from PBMCs. Receptor source: a human donor with AIRE deficiency. CDR3s include the opening cysteine and the closing phenylalanine or tryptophan. D genes are given only for firm matches. Rows give clone size only sometimes, using once, few, many, or a class for an expanded clone.

V gene	J gene	D gene	clone size	CDR3 DNA	CDR3 protein
TRBV9	TRBJ2-3	-	-	TGTGCCAGCAGCGTAGCCGGGACCAACACAGATACGCAGTATTTT	CASSVAGTNTDTQYF
TRBV11-3	TRBJ2-7	TRBD1	-	TGTGCCAGCGGACGCCAAACCGGGACAGGGTTAATAGGGGAGCAGTACTTC	CASGRQTGTGLIGEQYF
TRBV5-1	TRBJ2-5	TRBD2	-	TGCGCCAGCAGCTTGGATCTAGCGGGTGAGACCCAGTACTTC	CASSLDLAGETQYF
TRBV15	TRBJ2-5	-	-	TGTGCCACCAGCAGAGATATGGGAGGATACCTGAAGACCCAGTACTTC	CATSRDMGGYLKTQYF
TRBV4-1	TRBJ2-1	-	-	TGCGCCAGCAGCCAAGACCCCTGGGGGTCCTTCTCCTACAATGAGCAGTTCTTC	CASSQDPWGSFSYNEQFF
TRBV5-4	TRBJ2-1	-	-	TGTGCCAGCAGCTTTGGCGGGGCGGGATCCTACAATGAGCAGTTCTTC	CASSFGGAGSYNEQFF
TRBV12-5	TRBJ2-2	-	-	TGTGCTAGTGGTCGGGACGGACACGGGGAGCTGTTTTTT	CASGRDGHGELFF
TRBV15	TRBJ2-5	TRBD2	once	TGTGCCACCAGCAGAGTTGCGGGAGCTAGGGAGACCCAGTACTTC	CATSRVAGARETQYF
TRBV7-2	TRBJ1-5	-	-	TGTGCCAGCAGCTTTCTCTCTGATCAGCCCCAGCATTTT	CASSFLSDQPQHF
TRBV19	TRBJ1-1	-	-	TGTGCCAGTAGCCGAAGGGCAGGGGTGAACACTGAAGCTTTCTTT	CASSRRAGVNTEAFF
TRBV2	TRBJ1-6	-	-	TGTGCCACCTCGAGGTCCTCGGGTCCCCTCCACTTT	CATSRSSGPLHF
TRBV9	TRBJ1-2	-	-	TGTGCCAGCAGCTCCCGACGGGACTATGGCTACACCTTC	CASSSRRDYGYTF
TRBV28	TRBJ2-3	TRBD2	-	TGTGCCAGCAGTCCCTATCATAGCGGGGGGGCCGAGGCAGATACGCAGTATTTT	CASSPYHSGGAEADTQYF
TRBV7-9	TRBJ2-7	-	-	TGTGCCAGCAGCTTAAGGGCAGCGACGGGGGACGAGCAGTACTTC	CASSLRAATGDEQYF
TRBV5-1	TRBJ2-1	-	-	TGCGCCAGCAAAAATTCGTATGAGCAGTTCTTC	CASKNSYEQFF
TRBV2	TRBJ1-4	TRBD1	once	TGTGCCAGCAGTAGGACAGGGACTGCGACTAATGAAAAACTGTTTTTT	CASSRTGTATNEKLFF
TRBV6-6	TRBJ2-1	TRBD2	-	TGTGCCAGCGGGGGACTAGCGGGGGCCAATGAGCAGTTCTTC	CASGGLAGANEQFF
TRBV14	TRBJ1-1	-	-	TGTGCCAGCAGCCCAACCCGGCTTCAGAACACTGAAGCTTTCTTT	CASSPTRLQNTEAFF
TRBV7-9	TRBJ2-3	TRBD1	-	TGTGCCAGCAACCAGGCGGGACAGGGTGGCCCAGATACGCAGTATTTT	CASNQAGQGGPDTQYF
TRBV19	TRBJ2-1	TRBD2	-	TGTGCCAGTAGTTCGGGCGGGAGAAATGAGCAGTTCTTC	CASSSGGRNEQFF
TRBV19	TRBJ2-1	TRBD2	-	TGTGCCAGTAGTATTGGCGGGGGGGCTGTAAGGGCTAATGAGCAGTTCTTC	CASSIGGGAVRANEQFF
TRBV9	TRBJ1-5	TRBD1	-	TGTGCCAGCAGCACTGGACAGGGTGGGAATCAGCCCCAGCATTTT	CASSTGQGGNQPQHF
TRBV5-1	TRBJ2-3	-	-	TGCGCCAGCAGCTTTCGGGGGACGGCCAGGCCAGATACGCAGTATTTT	CASSFRGTARPDTQYF
TRBV19	TRBJ2-5	-	-	TGTGCCAGTAGTACCCCCGGACTGTGGGAGACCCAGTACTTC	CASSTPGLWETQYF
TRBV2	TRBJ1-1	-	once	TGTGCCAGCAGTGCCCAGGGGCGGAACACTGAAGCTTTCTTT	CASSAQGRNTEAFF
TRBV6-1	TRBJ2-3	TRBD2	-	TGTGCCAGCAGTGACGAGACTAGCGGGGTCCGCACAGATACGCAGTATTTT	CASSDETSGVRTDTQYF
TRBV28	TRBJ2-3	TRBD2	-	TGTGCCAGCAGACCCCAGACTAGCCTCGATACGCAGTATTTT	CASRPQTSLDTQYF
TRBV4-3	TRBJ2-1	-	-	TGCGCCAGCAGCCTTAGGGGGGGCCAGGCGGATGAGCAGTTCTTC	CASSLRGGQADEQFF
TRBV7-7	TRBJ2-1	-	-	TGTGCTAGCAGCTTGATAGCCAGGGATCACTACAATGAGCAGTTCTTC	CASSLIARDHYNEQFF
TRBV10-3	TRBJ1-5	-	once	TGTGCCATCAGTGACCACCAGTCGCCCCAGCATTTT	CAISDHQSPQHF
TRBV11-3	TRBJ1-1	TRBD1	-	TGTGCCAGCAGCTTAGGGGGACAGGGGTTCGCTGAAGCTTTCTTT	CASSLGGQGFAEAFF
TRBV6-1	TRBJ2-5	TRBD1	-	TGTGCCAGCAGGGGACAGGGGCTACAAGAGACCCAGTACTTC	CASRGQGLQETQYF
TRBV5-5	TRBJ2-5	TRBD2	-	TGTGCCAGCAGCCCGGGACTAGCCGAGACCCAGTACTTC	CASSPGLAETQYF
TRBV5-1	TRBJ2-3	-	-	TGCGCCAGCACAAACACAGATACGCAGTATTTT	CASTNTDTQYF
TRBV5-4	TRBJ1-1	-	-	TGTGCCAGCAGATTCTCAGGGTACACTGAAGCTTTCTTT	CASRFSGYTEAFF
TRBV27	TRBJ1-1	-	once	TGTGCCAGCAGGACGTACACTGAAGCTTTCTTT	CASRTYTEAFF
TRBV27	TRBJ2-7	-	-	TGTGCCAGCAGTTTATTTGGCAGCTCCTACGAGCAGTACTTC	CASSLFGSSYEQYF
TRBV4-3	TRBJ2-2	TRBD2	-	TGCGCCAGCAGCCCCAACCTTCCGGGACTAGAGAGCACCGGGGAGCTGTTTTTT	CASSPNLPGLESTGELFF
TRBV11-2	TRBJ2-1	-	-	TGTGCCAGCAGCTCGACCCTAGCTGGGGCCTACAATGAGCAGTTCTTC	CASSSTLAGAYNEQFF
TRBV30	TRBJ1-1	-	-	TGTGCCTGGAGTGTACACGGGGGCTGGACTGAAGCTTTCTTT	CAWSVHGGWTEAFF
TRBV6-5	TRBJ2-1	-	-	TGTGCCAGCAGTTACCAAGCGGGTGGGGGTGAGCAGTTCTTC	CASSYQAGGGEQFF
TRBV29-1	TRBJ2-7	-	-	TGCAGCGTTCACAGGAGCTCCTACGAGCAGTACTTC	CSVHRSSYEQYF
TRBV7-3	TRBJ2-7	-	-	TGTGCCAGCAGCTTACAGGCAGGTACTACCTACGAGCAGTACTTC	CASSLQAGTTYEQYF
TRBV7-2	TRBJ1-1	TRBD1	few	TGTGCCAGCAGCTCAGACAGGGCTGGGAACACTGAAGCTTTCTTT	CASSSDRAGNTEAFF
TRBV13	TRBJ2-2	-	-	TGTGCCAGCAGCCGGAACACCGGGGAGCTGTTTTTT	CASSRNTGELFF
TRBV7-2	TRBJ2-5	-	-	TGTGCCAGCAGTGGGGCGAGACAAGAGACCCAGTACTTC	CASSGARQETQYF
TRBV7-2	TRBJ2-5	-	-	TGTGCCAGCAGCACAAACGGGGGCAGGGAGACCCAGTACTTC	CASSTNGGRETQYF
TRBV5-1	TRBJ2-1	-	-	TGCGCCAGCAGCTCAGACCCGTCCTACAATGAGCAGTTCTTC	CASSSDPSYNEQFF
TRBV4-3	TRBJ1-5	-	-	TGCGCCAGCAGCCAAGACGGGCTCGGCAATCAGCCCCAGCATTTT	CASSQDGLGNQPQHF
TRBV6-6	TRBJ2-7	-	-	TGTGCCAGCAGTACCGGGACGGCGATGGGCTACGAGCAGTACTTC	CASSTGTAMGYEQYF